Below, 17 T cell receptor beta chains from the same sample are listed, as sequenced in a study of T cells after yellow fever vaccination. TCRdb reanalysed the 5' RACE reads using MiXCR and keeps one entry per CDR3 protein. Of about 160,000 distinct CDR3 sequences in the sample, 5.5% to 7.5% are singletons; the top ten hold approximately 2.5%. This sample comprised CD4+ T cells sorted from PBMCs, obtained about 5 days after the first yellow fever vaccination. The receptors here all came from a man aged 18-30 years who received the YFV17D yellow fever vaccine.

This clonotype was found many times. V gene TRBV2 combines with J gene TRBJ2-7; 7 nucleotides line up with TRBD2. Germline assignment: CDR1 SNHLY and CDR2 FYNNEI. The CDR3 sequence is 15 residues long. Trimming cost V 2 bases and J 2 bases; bases outside gene matches: 6. The CDR3 region has the DNA TGTGCCAGCAGTGAACGATCGAGCGGGGCCTACGAGCAGTACTTC. Amino acids: CASSERSSGAYEQYF.

The gene calls are TRBV10-1 and TRBJ2-5, with D unresolved. Trimming removed 5 bases at V and 0 bases at J, with 10 bases between. The CDR3 totals 14 residues. The germline gives CDR1 WNHNN, CDR2 SYGVQD (reference sequence). The CDR3 protein is CASSTGQNQETQYF. The CDR3, as DNA: TGCGCCAGCAGTACGGGTCAAAACCAAGAGACCCAGTACTTC.

The V call is TRBV20-1, the J call TRBJ2-5; possibly TRBD2 for D (5 bases). Per germline, CDR1 DFQATT and CDR2 SNEGSKA (reference sequence). V was clipped by 6 bases and J by 3 bases, with 11 bases between them. The CDR3 has 12 residues. The CDR3 DNA reads TGCAGTGCCGAGGACTCAAAAGAGACCCAGTACTTC. Amino acid sequence: CSAEDSKETQYF.

In its sample, this clonotype was seen many times. The V gene is TRBV12-3 or TRBV12-4, the J gene TRBJ1-2; 7 bases fit TRBD1. V shed 5 bases and J 0 bases; nucleotides not matched to a gene: 6. The CDR3 totals 15 residues. The CDR3: CASSPQTGTNYGYTF. CDR3 nucleotide sequence: TGTGCCAGCAGTCCCCAGACAGGGACTAACTATGGCTACACCTTC.

This clonotype was counted at least ten times. The rearrangement uses TRBV18 and TRBJ1-1; D not certain. Trimming took off 5 bases at V and 11 bases at J, with 15 bases between the two ends. The CDR3 is 12 residues long. Per germline, CDR1 KGHSH and CDR2 LQKENI. CDR3 in DNA: TGTGCCAGCTCAGCTACAGAGTTTTATGCTTTCTTT. It translates to CASSATEFYAFF.

The sample holds many counts of this clonotype. This sequence joins TRBV29-1 and TRBJ1-1, with TRBD1 matching over 7 bases. The CDR3 extends over 15 amino acids. In germline, CDR1 is SQVTM, CDR2 ANQGSEA. J lost 5 bases, V lost 0 bases, and 9 bases had no gene match. As DNA, the CDR3 is TGCAGCGTTGAAGACCCCAGGGGGATAGGAACTGAAGCTTTCTTT. Translated, it gives CSVEDPRGIGTEAFF.

This clonotype has a count of ten or more. The V gene is TRBV5-1, the J gene TRBJ2-1; D tentatively reads TRBD1 or TRBD2 (6 bases each). V was clipped by 4 bases and J by 16 bases, with 15 bases between them. This CDR3 is built from 11 residues. CDR1 SGHRS and CDR2 YFSETQ come from the germline V gene. The CDR3 protein is CASSMGGLLFF. Here the CDR3 DNA reads TGCGCCAGCAGCATGGGGGGCTTGTTATTCTTC.

This clonotype has just a few counts. V and J are TRBV30 and TRBJ2-5, with D maybe TRBD1 (6 bases). Looked up from germline, CDR1 is GTSNPN and CDR2 is SVGIG (reference sequence). Deletions cut 7 bases from V and 2 bases from J, with 11 bases between. The CDR3 runs 12 residues. The CDR3 region is CASRTVQETQYF. In DNA, the CDR3 is TGTGCCTCGAGGACAGTACAAGAGACCCAGTACTTC.

Only a few counts were recorded for this clonotype. V is TRBV5-1 and J is TRBJ2-3; 9 positions match TRBD2. CDR1 is SGHRS, CDR2 YFSETQ, per germline. The V segment lost 0 bases and the J segment 1 base; nucleotides outside the gene matches: 3. The CDR3 spans 16 residues. The CDR3 sequence: CASSLAVAGGTDTQYF. DNA for the CDR3: TGCGCCAGCAGCTTGGCGGTAGCGGGGGGCACAGATACGCAGTATTTT.

This clonotype was seen only a few times. V is TRBV7-9 and J is TRBJ2-2; no firm D call. The V end was cut by 2 bases, the J end by 7 bases, with 8 bases between. This CDR3 comprises 13 residues. The germline CDR1 and CDR2 sequences are SEHNR and FQNEAQ (reference sequence). The CDR3 DNA is TGTGCCAGCAGCTTAACTGTGCGCGGGGAGCTGTTTTTT. This sequence encodes CASSLTVRGELFF.

Details on this clonotype: A much larger clonotype is one base distant, so this may be a read error. The chain couples TRBV4-1 to TRBJ1-3; 8 nucleotides line up with TRBD1. Germline lookup yields CDR1 MGHRA and CDR2 YSYEKL. V gave up 3 bases and J gave up 8 bases; unmatched junction bases: 9. This CDR3 region has 15 residues. The CDR3 DNA reads TGCGCCAGCAGCCATAGGACAGGGACGGTGTACACCATATATTTT. Its protein product is CASSHRTGTVYTIYF.

This clonotype has just one count. The rearrangement uses TRBV7-2 and TRBJ2-7; tentative D call: TRBD2 (6 bases). CDR3 length equals 14 residues. The V end lost 11 bases, the J end lost 6 bases, and 23 bases lay between the germline ends. Germline V gene sequence: CDR1 SGHTA, CDR2 FQGNSA. The CDR3 reads CAWPWGVGVGEQYV. The CDR3 region has the DNA TGTGCCTGGCCCTGGGGGGTCGGCGTAGGCGAGCAGTACGTC.

In this sample, this clonotype turned up many times. The V call is TRBV29-1, the J call TRBJ2-3; TRBD1 is a possible D gene (6 bases). Trimming removed 7 bases from V and 2 bases from J, with 10 bases in between. The CDR3 has 12 residues. CDR1 is SQVTM and CDR2 is ANQGSEA in the germline V gene. The CDR3 loop reads CSARTDTDTQYF. CDR3 DNA: TGCAGCGCCCGGACAGACACAGATACGCAGTATTTT.

This clonotype was recorded at least ten times. This rearrangement joins TRBV6-5 to TRBJ2-3; a weak D match, TRBD2 (7 bases). This CDR3 contains 15 residues. Trimming took 4 bases from V and 3 from J, leaving 14 bases between them. The germline V gene encodes CDR1 MNHEY and CDR2 SVGAGI. CDR3 nucleotide sequence: TGTGCCAGCAGTTTAGGGGGGGTCGGGACAGATACGCAGTATTTT. Amino acids: CASSLGGVGTDTQYF.

This chain connects TRBV5-5 to TRBJ2-7; 7 bases are shared with TRBD1. The V and J ends lost 1 base and 2 bases, in that order; junction bases with no gene match: 6. The CDR3 contains 15 residues. Per the germline V gene, CDR1 is SGHKS and CDR2 is YYEKEE (reference sequence). The CDR3 bases are TGTGCCAGCAGCTTGAGTTACAGGGGCGCCTACGAGCAGTACTTC. Translating it yields CASSLSYRGAYEQYF.

This clonotype was seen ten or more times. This sequence joins TRBV12-3 or TRBV12-4 and TRBJ1-5; D gene unclear. Trimming cost V 6 bases and J 1 base, with 4 bases left between them. The CDR3 is 12 amino acids. CDR3 protein: CASRRSNQPQHF. The CDR3 bases are TGTGCCAGCAGGAGGAGCAATCAGCCCCAGCATTTT.

By share, this clonotype ranks as medium-sized. V is TRBV2 and J is TRBJ2-5; D ambiguous. Looked up from germline, CDR1 is SNHLY and CDR2 is FYNNEI. The CDR3 sequence is 12 residues long. The V end was cut by 10 bases, the J end by 4 bases, with 13 bases between. This CDR3 reads CATQDAGETQYF. CDR3 in DNA: TGTGCCACCCAGGATGCTGGAGAGACCCAGTACTTC.